This T cell receptor (beta chain) emerged from a study of blood T cells in healthy people across ages. A second PCR, run for roughly 7 to 12 cycles, used a sample-barcoded 5' primer plus a J-beta primer mix. Each CDR3 protein gets one entry after TCRdb re-called the 5' RACE reads with MiXCR. The profile shows fewer than 1 million distinct CDR3 sequences, 44% of them singletons. Healthy Caucasian individuals from Russia aged about 6 to 90 were enrolled as donors. Trimming took off 7 bases at V and 0 bases at J, with 10 bases between the two ends. The CDR3 has 14 amino acids. From germline, CDR1 is MNHEY and CDR2 SMNVEV (reference sequence). The table lists this clonotype with a few counts.

This chain uses TRBV27 with TRBJ1-5; no reliable D call. Sequenced: blood. The sequence derives from a man aged 55 to 70 in good health. The CDR3 loop reads CASKEAYSNQPQHF. The CDR3 coding sequence is TGTGCCAGCAAGGAGGCGTATAGCAATCAGCCCCAGCATTTT.